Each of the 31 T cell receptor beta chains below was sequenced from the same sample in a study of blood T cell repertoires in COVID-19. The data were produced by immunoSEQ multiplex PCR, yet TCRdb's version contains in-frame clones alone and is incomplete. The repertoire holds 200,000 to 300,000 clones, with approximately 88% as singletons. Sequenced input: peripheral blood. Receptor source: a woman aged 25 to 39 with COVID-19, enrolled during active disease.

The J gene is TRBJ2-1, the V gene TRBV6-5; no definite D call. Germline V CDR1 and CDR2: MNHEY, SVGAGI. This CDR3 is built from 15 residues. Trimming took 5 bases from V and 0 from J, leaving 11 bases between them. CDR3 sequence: CASSKRQRSYNEQFF. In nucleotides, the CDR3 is TGTGCCAGCAGTAAAAGACAACGCTCCTACAATGAGCAGTTCTTC.

DNA for the CDR3: TGTGCCAGCAGCTTAGGCCTAATCGGAGGGTCCAAGGTCAATGAGCAGTTCTTC. Amino acid sequence: CASSLGLIGGSKVNEQFF. The chain couples TRBV13 to TRBJ2-1, with D perhaps TRBD2 (6 bases). Looked up from germline, CDR1 is PRHDT and CDR2 is FYEKMQ (reference sequence). The CDR3 spans 18 residues. V was pared by 0 bases and J by 6 bases, with 21 bases between. The variable domain in full, with the rest retrieved from reference TRBV13 and TRBJ2-1, is AAGVIQSPRHLIKEKRETATLKCYPIPRHDTVYWYQQGPGQDPQFLISFYEKMQSDKGSIPDRFSAQQFSDYHSELNMSSLELGDSALYFCASSLGLIGGSKVNEQFFGPGTRLTVL.

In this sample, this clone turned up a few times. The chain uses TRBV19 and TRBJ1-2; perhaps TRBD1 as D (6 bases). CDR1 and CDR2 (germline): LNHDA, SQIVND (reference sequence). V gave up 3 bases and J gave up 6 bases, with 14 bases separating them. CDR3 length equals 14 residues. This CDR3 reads CASSILWGRDGYTF. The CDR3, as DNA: TGTGCCAGTAGTATCTTATGGGGGCGGGATGGCTACACCTTC.

CDR3 amino acids: CASSLDHLNYEQYV. Written as DNA, the CDR3 is TGTGCCAGCAGCTTAGACCACTTAAATTACGAGCAGTACGTC. The chain combines TRBV11-2 with TRBJ2-7; D unresolved. CDR3 length: 14 residues. The germline V gene encodes CDR1 SGHAT and CDR2 FQNNGV. Trimming removed 0 bases from V and 4 bases from J, with 10 bases in between.

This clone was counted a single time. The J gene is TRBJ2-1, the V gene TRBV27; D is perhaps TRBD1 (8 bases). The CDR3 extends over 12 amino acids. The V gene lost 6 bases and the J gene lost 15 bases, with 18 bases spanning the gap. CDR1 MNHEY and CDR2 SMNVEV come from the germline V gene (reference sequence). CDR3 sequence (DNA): TGTGCCAGCAGACCCACAGGGGGGGTTTGGTTCTTC. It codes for CASRPTGGVWFF.

The CDR3 DNA is TGTGCCAGCAGCACCAGCGGACTGTTAGCCAAAAACATTCAGTACTTC. It is translated as CASSTSGLLAKNIQYF. The genes are TRBV7-8 and TRBJ2-4, with D perhaps matching TRBD2 (5 bases). Germline CDR1 is SGHVS and CDR2 is FQNEAQ. CDR3 length: 16 amino acids. Trimming stripped 5 bases from V and 0 bases from J, with 14 bases between.

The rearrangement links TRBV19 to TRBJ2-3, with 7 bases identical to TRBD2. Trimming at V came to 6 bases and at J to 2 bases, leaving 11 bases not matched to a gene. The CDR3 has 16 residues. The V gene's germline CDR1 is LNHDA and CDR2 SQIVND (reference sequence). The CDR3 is CASRNPGGGYTDTQYF. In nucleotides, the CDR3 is TGTGCCAGTAGAAACCCCGGGGGAGGGTACACAGATACGCAGTATTTT.

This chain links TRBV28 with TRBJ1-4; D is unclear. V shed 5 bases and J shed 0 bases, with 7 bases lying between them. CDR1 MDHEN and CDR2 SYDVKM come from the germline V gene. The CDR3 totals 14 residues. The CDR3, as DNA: TGTGCCAGCAGTCAAAGCGCAACTAATGAAAAACTGTTTTTT. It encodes CASSQSATNEKLFF.

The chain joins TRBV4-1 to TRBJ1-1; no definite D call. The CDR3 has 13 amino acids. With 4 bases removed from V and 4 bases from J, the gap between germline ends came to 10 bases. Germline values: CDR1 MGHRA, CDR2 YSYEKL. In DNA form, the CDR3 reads TGCGCCAGCAGCCCTGGGCGAACCACTGAAGCTTTCTTT. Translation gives CASSPGRTTEAFF.

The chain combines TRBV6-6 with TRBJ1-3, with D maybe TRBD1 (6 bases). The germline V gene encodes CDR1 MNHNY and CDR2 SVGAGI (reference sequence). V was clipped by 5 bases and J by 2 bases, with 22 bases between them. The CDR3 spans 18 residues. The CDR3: CASSRGLVFSLPGNTIYF. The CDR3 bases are TGTGCCAGCAGTCGGGGGCTTGTCTTCTCCCTGCCTGGAAACACCATATATTTT.

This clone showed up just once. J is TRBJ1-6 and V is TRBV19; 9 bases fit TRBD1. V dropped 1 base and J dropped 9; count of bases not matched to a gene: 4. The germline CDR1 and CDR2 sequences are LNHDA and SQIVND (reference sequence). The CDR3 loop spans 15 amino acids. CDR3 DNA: TGTGCCAGTAGTATAGGGGACAGGGACAGTTCACCCCTCCACTTT. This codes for CASSIGDRDSSPLHF.

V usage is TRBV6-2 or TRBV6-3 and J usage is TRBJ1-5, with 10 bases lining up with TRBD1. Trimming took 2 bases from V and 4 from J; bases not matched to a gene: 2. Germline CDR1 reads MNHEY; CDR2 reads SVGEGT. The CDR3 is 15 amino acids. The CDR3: CASSYPGQGNQPQHF. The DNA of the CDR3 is TGTGCCAGCAGTTACCCGGGACAGGGGAATCAGCCCCAGCATTTT.

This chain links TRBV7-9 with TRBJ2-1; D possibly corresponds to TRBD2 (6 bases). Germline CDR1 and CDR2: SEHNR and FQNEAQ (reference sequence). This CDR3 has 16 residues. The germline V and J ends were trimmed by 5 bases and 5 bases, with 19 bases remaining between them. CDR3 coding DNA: TGTGCCAGCAGCCTCACGGTGGACTACAAAAACAATGAGCAGTTCTTC. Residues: CASSLTVDYKNNEQFF.

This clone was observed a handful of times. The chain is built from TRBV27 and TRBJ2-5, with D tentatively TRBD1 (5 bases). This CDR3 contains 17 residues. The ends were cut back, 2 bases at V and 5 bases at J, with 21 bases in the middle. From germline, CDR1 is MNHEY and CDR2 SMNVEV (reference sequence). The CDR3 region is CASSLLAQGLSQETQYF. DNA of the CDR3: TGTGCCAGCAGTTTACTCGCCCAGGGCCTATCCCAGGAGACCCAGTACTTC.

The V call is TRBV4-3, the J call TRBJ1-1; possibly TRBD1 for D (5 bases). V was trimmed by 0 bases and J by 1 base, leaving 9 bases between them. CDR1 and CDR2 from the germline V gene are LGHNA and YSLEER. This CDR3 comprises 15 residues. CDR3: CASSQDRGENTEAFF. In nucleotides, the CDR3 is TGCGCCAGCAGCCAAGATCGGGGGGAGAACACTGAAGCTTTCTTT.

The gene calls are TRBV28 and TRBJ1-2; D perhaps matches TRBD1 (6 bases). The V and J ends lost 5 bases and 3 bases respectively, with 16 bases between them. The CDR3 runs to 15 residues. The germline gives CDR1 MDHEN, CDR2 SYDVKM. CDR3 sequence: CASSDTGWGHYGYTF. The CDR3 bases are TGTGCCAGCAGTGATACAGGGTGGGGACACTATGGCTACACCTTC.

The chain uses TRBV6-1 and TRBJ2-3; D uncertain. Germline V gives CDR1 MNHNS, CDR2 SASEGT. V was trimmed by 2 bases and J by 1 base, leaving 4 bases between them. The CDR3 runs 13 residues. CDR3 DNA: TGTGCCAGCAGTGAACCGGGCACAGATACGCAGTATTTT. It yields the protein CASSEPGTDTQYF.

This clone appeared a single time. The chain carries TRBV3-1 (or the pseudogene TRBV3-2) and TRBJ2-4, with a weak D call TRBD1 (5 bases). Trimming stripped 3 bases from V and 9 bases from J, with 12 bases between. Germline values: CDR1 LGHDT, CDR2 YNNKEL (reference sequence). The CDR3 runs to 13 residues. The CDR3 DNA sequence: TGTGCCAGCAGCCAGGACACACGGGCCATTCAGTACTTC. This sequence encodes CASSQDTRAIQYF.

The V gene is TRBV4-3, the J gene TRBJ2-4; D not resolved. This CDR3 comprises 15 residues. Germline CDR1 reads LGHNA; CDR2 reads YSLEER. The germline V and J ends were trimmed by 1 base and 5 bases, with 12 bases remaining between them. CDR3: CASSQGFRAENIQYF. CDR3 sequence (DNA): TGCGCCAGCAGCCAAGGGTTTCGTGCAGAAAACATTCAGTACTTC.

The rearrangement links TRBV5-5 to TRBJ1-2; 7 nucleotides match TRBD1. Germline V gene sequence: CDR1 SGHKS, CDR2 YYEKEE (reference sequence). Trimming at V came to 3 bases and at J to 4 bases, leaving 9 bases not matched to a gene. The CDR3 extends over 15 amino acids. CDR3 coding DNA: TGTGCCAGCAGCTATTTATCCAGGGACAGCTATGGCTACACCTTC. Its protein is CASSYLSRDSYGYTF.

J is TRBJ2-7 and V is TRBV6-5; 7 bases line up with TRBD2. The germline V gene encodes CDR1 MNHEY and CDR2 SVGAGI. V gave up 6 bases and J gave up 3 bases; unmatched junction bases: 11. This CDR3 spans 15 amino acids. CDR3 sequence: CASSEGLIGSYEQYV. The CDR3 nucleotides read TGTGCCAGCAGCGAGGGACTAATTGGAAGCTACGAGCAGTACGTC.

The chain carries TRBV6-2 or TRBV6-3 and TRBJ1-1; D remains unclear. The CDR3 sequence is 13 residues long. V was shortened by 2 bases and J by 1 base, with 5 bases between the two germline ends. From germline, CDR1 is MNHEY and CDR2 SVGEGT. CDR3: CASSYGGNTEAFF. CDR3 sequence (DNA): TGTGCCAGCAGTTACGGAGGGAACACTGAAGCTTTCTTT.

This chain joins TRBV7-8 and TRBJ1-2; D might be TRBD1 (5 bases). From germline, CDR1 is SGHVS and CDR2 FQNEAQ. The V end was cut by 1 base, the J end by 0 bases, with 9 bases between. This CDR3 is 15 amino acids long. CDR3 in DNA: TGTGCCAGCAGCTTAGGGGGCAGCGCTAACTATGGCTACACCTTC. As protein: CASSLGGSANYGYTF.

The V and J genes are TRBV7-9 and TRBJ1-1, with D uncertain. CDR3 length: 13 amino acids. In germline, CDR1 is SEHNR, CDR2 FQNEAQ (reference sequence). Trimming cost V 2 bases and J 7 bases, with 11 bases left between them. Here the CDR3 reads CASSLWSAGEAFF. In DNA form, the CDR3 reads TGTGCCAGCAGCTTATGGAGTGCGGGTGAAGCTTTCTTT.

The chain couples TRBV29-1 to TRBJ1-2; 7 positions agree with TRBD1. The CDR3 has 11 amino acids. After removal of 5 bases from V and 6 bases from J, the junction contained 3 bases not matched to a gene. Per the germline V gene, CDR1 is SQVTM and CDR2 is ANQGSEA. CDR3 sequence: CSVTGENGYTF. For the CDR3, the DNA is TGCAGCGTTACAGGGGAAAATGGCTACACCTTC. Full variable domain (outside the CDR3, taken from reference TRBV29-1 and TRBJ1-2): SAVISQKPSRDICQRGTSLTIQCQVDSQVTMMFWYRQQPGQSLTLIATANQGSEATYESGFVIDKFPISRPNLTFSTLTVSNMSPEDSSIYLCSVTGENGYTFGSGTRLTVV.

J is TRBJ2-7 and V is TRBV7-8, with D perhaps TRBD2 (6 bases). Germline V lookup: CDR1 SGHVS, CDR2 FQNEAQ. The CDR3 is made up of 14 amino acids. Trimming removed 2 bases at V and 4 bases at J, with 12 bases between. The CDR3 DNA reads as TGTGCCAGCAGCTTATCAGGGACTTCATACGAGCAGTACGTC. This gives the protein CASSLSGTSYEQYV.

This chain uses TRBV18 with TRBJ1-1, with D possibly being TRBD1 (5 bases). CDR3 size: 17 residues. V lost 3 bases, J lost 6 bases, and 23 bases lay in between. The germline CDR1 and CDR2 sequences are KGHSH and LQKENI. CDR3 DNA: TGTGCCAGCTCACCGCTCCCTTCAAGTCTGGGGGGTTCTGAAGCTTTCTTT. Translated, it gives CASSPLPSSLGGSEAFF.

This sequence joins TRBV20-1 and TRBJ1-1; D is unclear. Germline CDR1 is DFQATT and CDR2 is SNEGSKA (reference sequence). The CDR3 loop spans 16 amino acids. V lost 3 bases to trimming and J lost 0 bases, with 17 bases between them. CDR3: CSASRSGSDMNTEAFF. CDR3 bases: TGCAGTGCTAGTCGATCGGGGTCTGATATGAACACTGAAGCTTTCTTT.

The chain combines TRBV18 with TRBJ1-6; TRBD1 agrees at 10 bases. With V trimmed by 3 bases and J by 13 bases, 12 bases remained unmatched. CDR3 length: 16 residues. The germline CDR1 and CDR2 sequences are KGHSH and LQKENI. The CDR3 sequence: CASSPTVGQGEPPLHF. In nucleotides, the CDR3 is TGTGCCAGCTCACCTACCGTCGGACAGGGGGAACCGCCCCTCCACTTT.

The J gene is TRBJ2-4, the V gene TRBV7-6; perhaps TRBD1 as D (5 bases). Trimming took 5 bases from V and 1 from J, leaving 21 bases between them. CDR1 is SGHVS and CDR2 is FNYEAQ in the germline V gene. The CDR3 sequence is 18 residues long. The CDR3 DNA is TGTGCCAGCAGCCGAGGAGAAATTGTGCAGGGTGCCAAAAACATTCAGTACTTC. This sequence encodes CASSRGEIVQGAKNIQYF.

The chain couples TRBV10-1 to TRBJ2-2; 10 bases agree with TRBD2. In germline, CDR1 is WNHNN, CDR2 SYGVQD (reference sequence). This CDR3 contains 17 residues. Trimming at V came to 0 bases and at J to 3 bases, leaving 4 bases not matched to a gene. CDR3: CASSESSGGAHTGELFF. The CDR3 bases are TGCGCCAGCAGTGAGTCCAGCGGGGGGGCCCACACCGGGGAGCTGTTTTTT.